This T cell receptor (beta chain) originates from a study of siplizumab effects on memory and regulatory T cells. Germline lookup yields CDR1 SGHTA and CDR2 FQGNSA. The ends were cut back, 4 bases at V and 3 bases at J, with 16 bases in the middle. The length of the CDR3 is 16 residues. Method: immunoSEQ multiplex PCR; TCRdb's copy keeps in-frame clones and lacks some. The table lists about 72,000 clones, around 90% of them singletons. The rearrangement uses TRBV7-2 and TRBJ1-3; the D gene is possibly TRBD1 (5 bases). The sequenced sample was CD8+ T cells sorted from blood. The receptor comes from a human donor in good health. The CDR3 here is CASSSYPRQGGNTIYF. The DNA for the CDR3 is TGTGCCAGCAGCTCCTATCCGAGGCAGGGTGGAAACACCATATATTTT.